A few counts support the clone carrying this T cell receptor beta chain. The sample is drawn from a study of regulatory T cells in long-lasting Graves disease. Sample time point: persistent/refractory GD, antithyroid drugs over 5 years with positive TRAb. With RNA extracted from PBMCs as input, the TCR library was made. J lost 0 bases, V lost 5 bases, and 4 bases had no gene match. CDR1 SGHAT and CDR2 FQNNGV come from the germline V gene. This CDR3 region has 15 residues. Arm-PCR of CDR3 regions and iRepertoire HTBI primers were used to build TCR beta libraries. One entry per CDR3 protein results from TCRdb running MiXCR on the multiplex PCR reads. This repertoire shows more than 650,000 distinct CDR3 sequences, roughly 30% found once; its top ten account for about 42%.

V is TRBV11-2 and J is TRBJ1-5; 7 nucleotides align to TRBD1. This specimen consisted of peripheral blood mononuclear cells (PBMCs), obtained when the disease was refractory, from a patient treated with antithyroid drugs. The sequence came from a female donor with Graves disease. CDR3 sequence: CASSKDRFSNQPQHF. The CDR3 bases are TGTGCCAGCAGCAAGGACAGGTTTAGCAATCAGCCCCAGCATTTT.